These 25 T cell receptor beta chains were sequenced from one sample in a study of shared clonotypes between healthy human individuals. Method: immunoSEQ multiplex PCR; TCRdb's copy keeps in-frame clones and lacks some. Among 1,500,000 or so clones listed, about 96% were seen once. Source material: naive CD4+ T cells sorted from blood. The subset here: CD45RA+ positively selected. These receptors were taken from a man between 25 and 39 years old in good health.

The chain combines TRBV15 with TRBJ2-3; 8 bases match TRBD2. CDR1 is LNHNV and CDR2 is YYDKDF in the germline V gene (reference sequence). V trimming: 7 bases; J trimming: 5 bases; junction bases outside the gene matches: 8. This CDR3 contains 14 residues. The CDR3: CATTNGLAKDTQYF. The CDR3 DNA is TGTGCCACCACCAACGGACTAGCCAAAGATACGCAGTATTTT.

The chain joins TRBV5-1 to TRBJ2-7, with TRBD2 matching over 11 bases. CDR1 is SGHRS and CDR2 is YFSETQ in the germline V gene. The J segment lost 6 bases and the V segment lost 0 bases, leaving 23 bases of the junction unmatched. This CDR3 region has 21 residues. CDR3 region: CASSLESPRGVAGGPIGEQYF. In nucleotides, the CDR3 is TGCGCCAGCAGCTTGGAATCCCCCCGGGGTGTAGCGGGAGGGCCCATCGGCGAGCAGTACTTC.

The CDR3 sequence: CASSLKSGLVGGELFF. The CDR3 DNA reads as TGTGCCAGCAGCTTAAAGTCTGGGCTCGTAGGCGGGGAGCTGTTTTTT. This chain connects TRBV7-9 to TRBJ2-2; no clear D. The CDR3 runs to 16 residues. Looked up from germline, CDR1 is SEHNR and CDR2 is FQNEAQ (reference sequence). The ends were cut back, 2 bases at V and 7 bases at J, with 17 bases in the middle.

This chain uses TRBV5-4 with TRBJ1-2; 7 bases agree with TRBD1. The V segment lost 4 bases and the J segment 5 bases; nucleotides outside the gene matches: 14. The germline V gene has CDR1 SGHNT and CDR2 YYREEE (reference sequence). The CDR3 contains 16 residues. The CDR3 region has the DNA TGTGCCAGCAGCCCTCCTCCTGGACAGGAAACATATGGCTACACCTTC. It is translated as CASSPPPGQETYGYTF.

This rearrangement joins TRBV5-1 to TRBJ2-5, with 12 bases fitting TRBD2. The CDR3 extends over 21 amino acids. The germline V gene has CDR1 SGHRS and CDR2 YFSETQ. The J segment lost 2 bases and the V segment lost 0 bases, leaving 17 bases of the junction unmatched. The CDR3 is CASSLVRTSGTLSPIQETQYF. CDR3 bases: TGCGCCAGCAGCTTGGTTCGGACTAGCGGGACTCTTTCGCCGATACAAGAGACCCAGTACTTC.

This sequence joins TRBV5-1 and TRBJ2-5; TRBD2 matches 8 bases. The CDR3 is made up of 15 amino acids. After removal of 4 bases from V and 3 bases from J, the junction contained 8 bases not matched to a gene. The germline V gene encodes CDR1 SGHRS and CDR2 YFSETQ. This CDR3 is CASSQTGTREETQYF. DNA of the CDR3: TGCGCCAGCAGCCAAACCGGGACTAGAGAAGAGACCCAGTACTTC.

DNA of the CDR3: TGTGCCAGCGGCTCCCAGGGGAGAGTGCAGTACTTC. Translating it yields CASGSQGRVQYF. This chain joins TRBV28 and TRBJ2-7; maybe TRBD1 (6 bases). This CDR3 comprises 12 residues. V lost 8 bases and J 9 bases, leaving 17 bases between the germline ends. CDR1 and CDR2 (germline): MDHEN, SYDVKM.

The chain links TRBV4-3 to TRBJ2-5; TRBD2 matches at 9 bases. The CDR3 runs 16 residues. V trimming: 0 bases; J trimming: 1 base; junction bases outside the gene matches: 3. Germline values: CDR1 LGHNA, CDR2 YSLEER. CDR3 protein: CASSQDALAGQETQYF. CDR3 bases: TGCGCCAGCAGCCAAGATGCACTAGCGGGCCAAGAGACCCAGTACTTC.

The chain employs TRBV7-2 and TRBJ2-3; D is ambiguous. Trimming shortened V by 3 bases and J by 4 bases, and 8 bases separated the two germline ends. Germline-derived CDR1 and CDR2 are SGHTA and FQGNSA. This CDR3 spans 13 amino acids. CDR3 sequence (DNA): TGTGCCAGCAGCTTCCTCATCTCAGATACGCAGTATTTT. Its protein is CASSFLISDTQYF.

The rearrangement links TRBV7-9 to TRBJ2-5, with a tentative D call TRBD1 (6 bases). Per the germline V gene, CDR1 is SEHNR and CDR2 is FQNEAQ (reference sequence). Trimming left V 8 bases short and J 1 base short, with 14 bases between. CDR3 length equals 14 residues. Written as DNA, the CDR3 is TGTGCCAGCTTTTCCGGACAGATCCAAGAGACCCAGTACTTC. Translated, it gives CASFSGQIQETQYF.

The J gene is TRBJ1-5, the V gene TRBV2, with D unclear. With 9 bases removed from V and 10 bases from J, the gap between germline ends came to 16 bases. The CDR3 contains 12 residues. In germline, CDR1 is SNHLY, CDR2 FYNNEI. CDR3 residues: CASSQGPKPQHF. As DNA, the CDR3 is TGTGCCAGTTCTCAAGGTCCGAAACCCCAGCATTTT.

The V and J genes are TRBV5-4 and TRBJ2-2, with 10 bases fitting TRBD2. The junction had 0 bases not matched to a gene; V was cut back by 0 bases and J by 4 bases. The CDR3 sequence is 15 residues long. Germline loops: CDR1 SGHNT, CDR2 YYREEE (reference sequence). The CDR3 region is CASSLGTSGTGELFF. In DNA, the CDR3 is TGTGCCAGCAGCTTGGGGACTAGCGGCACCGGGGAGCTGTTTTTT.

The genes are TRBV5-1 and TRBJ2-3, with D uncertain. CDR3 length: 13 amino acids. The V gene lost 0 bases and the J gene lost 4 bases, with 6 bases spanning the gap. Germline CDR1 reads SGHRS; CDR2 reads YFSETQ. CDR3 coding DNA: TGCGCCAGCAGCTTGGATGGTTCAGATACGCAGTATTTT. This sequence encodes CASSLDGSDTQYF.

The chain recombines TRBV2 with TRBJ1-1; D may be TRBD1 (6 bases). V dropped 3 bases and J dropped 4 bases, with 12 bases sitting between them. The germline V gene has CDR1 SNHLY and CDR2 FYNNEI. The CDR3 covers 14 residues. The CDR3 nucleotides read TGTGCCAGCAGTGAGTATAGGGGGGTCACTGAAGCTTTCTTT. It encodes CASSEYRGVTEAFF.

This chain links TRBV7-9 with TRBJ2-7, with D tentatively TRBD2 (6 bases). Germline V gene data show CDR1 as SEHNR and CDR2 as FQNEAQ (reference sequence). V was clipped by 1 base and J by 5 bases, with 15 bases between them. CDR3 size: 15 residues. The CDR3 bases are TGTGCCAGCAGCTTAGTTGGGGGGAGTCAGAACGAGCAGTACTTC. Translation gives CASSLVGGSQNEQYF.

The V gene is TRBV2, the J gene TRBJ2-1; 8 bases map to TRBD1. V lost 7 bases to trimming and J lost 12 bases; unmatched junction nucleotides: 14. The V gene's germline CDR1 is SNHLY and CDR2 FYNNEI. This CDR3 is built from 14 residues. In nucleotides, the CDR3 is TGTGCCAGCACCGGGACAGGAGGGTTTCGGGGGCAGTTCTTC. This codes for CASTGTGGFRGQFF.

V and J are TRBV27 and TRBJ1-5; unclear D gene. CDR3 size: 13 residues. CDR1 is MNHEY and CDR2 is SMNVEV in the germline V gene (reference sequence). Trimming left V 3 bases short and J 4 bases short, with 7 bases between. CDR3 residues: CASSFQRNQPQHF. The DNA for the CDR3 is TGTGCCAGCAGTTTCCAACGGAATCAGCCCCAGCATTTT.

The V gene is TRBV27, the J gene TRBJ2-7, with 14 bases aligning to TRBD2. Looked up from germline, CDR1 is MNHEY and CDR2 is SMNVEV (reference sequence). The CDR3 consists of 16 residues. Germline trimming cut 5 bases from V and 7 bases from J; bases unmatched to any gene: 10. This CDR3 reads CASSPLTSGRAREQYF. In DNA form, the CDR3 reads TGTGCCAGCAGTCCGCTGACTAGCGGGAGGGCCCGAGAGCAGTACTTC.

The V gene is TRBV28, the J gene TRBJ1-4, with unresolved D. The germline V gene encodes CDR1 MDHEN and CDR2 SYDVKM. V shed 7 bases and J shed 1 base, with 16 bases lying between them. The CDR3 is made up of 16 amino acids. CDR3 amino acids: CASIKVAFGTNEKLFF. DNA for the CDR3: TGTGCCAGCATTAAGGTTGCATTTGGAACTAATGAAAAACTGTTTTTT.

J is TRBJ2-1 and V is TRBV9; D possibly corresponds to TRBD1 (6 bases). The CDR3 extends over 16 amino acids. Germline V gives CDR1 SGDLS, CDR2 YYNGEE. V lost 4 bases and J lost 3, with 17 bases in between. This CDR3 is CASSIGTGLFYNEQFF. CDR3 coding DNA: TGTGCCAGCAGCATCGGAACAGGGTTATTCTACAATGAGCAGTTCTTC.

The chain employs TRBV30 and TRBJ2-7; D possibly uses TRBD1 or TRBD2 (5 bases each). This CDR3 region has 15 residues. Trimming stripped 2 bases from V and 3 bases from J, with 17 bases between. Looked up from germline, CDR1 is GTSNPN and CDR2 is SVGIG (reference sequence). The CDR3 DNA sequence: TGTGCCTGGAGTAAAGAACCGGGACGGCTCTACGAGCAGTACTTC. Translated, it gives CAWSKEPGRLYEQYF.

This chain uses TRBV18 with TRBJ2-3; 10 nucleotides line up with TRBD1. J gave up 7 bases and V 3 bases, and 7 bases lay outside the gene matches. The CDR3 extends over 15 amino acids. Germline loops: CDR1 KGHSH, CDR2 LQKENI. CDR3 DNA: TGTGCCAGCTCACCGACAGGGGGCCTATTGAATACGCAGTATTTT. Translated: CASSPTGGLLNTQYF.

CDR3 region: CASSFEGALGNEKLFF. In DNA, the CDR3 is TGCGCCAGCAGCTTTGAAGGGGCGCTGGGTAATGAAAAACTGTTTTTT. The chain combines TRBV5-1 with TRBJ1-4, with D possibly being TRBD1 (5 bases). Germline CDR1 reads SGHRS; CDR2 reads YFSETQ. The V end lost 2 bases, the J end lost 4 bases, and 15 bases lay between the germline ends. The CDR3 extends over 16 amino acids.

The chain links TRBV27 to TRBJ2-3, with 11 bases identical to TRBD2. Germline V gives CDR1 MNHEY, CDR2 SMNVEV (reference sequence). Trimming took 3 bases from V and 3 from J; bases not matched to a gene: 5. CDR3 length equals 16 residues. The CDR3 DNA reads TGTGCCAGCAGTTTTGGTAGCGGGAGGGGTACAGATACGCAGTATTTT. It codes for CASSFGSGRGTDTQYF.

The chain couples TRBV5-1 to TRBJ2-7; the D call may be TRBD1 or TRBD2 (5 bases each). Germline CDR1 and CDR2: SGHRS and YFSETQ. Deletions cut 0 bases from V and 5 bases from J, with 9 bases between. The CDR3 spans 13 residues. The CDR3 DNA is TGCGCCAGCAGCTTGGAGGGACCGAACGAGCAGTACTTC. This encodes CASSLEGPNEQYF.